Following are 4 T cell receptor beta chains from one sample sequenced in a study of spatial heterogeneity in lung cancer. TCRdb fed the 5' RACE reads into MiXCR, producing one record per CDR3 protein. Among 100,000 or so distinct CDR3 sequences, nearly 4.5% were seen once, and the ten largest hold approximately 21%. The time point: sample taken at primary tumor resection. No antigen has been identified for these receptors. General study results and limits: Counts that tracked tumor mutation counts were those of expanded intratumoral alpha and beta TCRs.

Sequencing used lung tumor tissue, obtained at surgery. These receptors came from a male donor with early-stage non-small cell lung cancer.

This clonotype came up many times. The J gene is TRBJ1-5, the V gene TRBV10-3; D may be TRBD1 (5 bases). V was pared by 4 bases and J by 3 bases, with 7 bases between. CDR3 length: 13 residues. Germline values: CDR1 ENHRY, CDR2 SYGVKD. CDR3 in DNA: TGTGCCATCAGTGTCAGGGACAATCAGCCCCAGCATTTT. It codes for CAISVRDNQPQHF.

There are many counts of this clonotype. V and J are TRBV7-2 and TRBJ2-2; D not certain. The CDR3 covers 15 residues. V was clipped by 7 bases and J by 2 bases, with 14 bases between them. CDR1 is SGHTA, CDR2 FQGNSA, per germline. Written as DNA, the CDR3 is TGTGCCAGCAAACTACGAGGCGGAAACACCGGGGAGCTGTTTTTT. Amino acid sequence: CASKLRGGNTGELFF.

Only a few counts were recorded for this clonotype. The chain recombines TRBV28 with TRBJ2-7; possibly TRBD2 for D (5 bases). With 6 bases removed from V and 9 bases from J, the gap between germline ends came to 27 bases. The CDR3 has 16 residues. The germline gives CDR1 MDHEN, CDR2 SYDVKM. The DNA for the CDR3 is TGTGCCAGCAGCCACCTCCCGCGGACTGGAAGTAAAGGGCAGTACTTC. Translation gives CASSHLPRTGSKGQYF.

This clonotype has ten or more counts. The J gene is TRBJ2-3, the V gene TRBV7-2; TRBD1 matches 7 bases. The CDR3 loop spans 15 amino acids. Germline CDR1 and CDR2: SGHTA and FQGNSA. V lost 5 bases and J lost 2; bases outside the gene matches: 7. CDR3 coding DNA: TGTGCCAGCAGCCGCCGGGACAGTGCCACAGATACGCAGTATTTT. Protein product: CASSRRDSATDTQYF.